This TCR beta chain was captured in a study of blood T cell repertoires in COVID-19. Study-wide context: The study drew acute and convalescent COVID-19 samples from the United States, Italy and Spain. The cDNA or gDNA used as material had been derived from T cells, B-cell-depleted T cells, or PBMCs.

How the authors handled the data: Using reference gene primer amplification, nucleated cell counts were estimated. Sequencing used immunoSEQ multiplex PCR; TCRdb keeps in-frame clones, though not all of them. V, J and clone size were drawn from that table, and D and trimming were deduced from the DNA. The table has 60,000 to 70,000 clones, around 86% seen once. Trimming removed 6 bases at V and 0 bases at J, with 7 bases between. From germline, CDR1 is ENHRY and CDR2 SYGVKD. The CDR3 runs to 13 residues. This receptor was obtained from a woman aged 55-75 years with acute or convalescent COVID-19. The chain uses TRBV10-3 and TRBJ2-3; perhaps TRBD1 as D (5 bases). The sequencing input was peripheral blood. CDR3 region: CAIRDSSTDTQYF. CDR3 sequence (DNA): TGTGCCATCAGAGACAGTAGCACAGATACGCAGTATTTT.